The rows below give T cell receptor beta chains drawn from one sample of a study of beta chain features in type 1 diabetes. Generated by immunoSEQ multiplex PCR, the TCRdb table keeps only in-frame clones and is missing some. The table includes over 600,000 clones, over 10% detected once. The sequencing input was naive CD4+ T cells from blood. Receptor source: a man aged 25 to 40 with type 1 diabetes. The conserved cysteine and the conserved F or W are not part of the CDR3 here. The order of the fields is J gene, V gene, CDR3 protein.

j_gene: TRBJ2-5; v_gene: TRBV5-6; CDR3aa: ASSFGLQETQY
j_gene: TRBJ1-5; v_gene: TRBV6-1; CDR3aa: ASRAENQPQH
j_gene: TRBJ2-5; v_gene: TRBV19; CDR3aa: ASSMGTSRQETQY
j_gene: TRBJ1-2; v_gene: TRBV7-2; CDR3aa: ASSSRGLANYGYT
j_gene: TRBJ2-4; v_gene: TRBV4-3; CDR3aa: ASSQDWVLKAKNIQY
j_gene: TRBJ1-4; v_gene: TRBV9; CDR3aa: ASSVAGGRGEKLF
j_gene: TRBJ2-1; v_gene: TRBV4-3; CDR3aa: ASSQTGFGSDEQF
j_gene: TRBJ2-1; v_gene: TRBV5-1; CDR3aa: ASSFDGRPYNEQF
j_gene: TRBJ1-2; v_gene: TRBV9; CDR3aa: ASSTSTEVYGYT
j_gene: TRBJ2-7; v_gene: TRBV11-3; CDR3aa: ASSPGDRGYEQY
j_gene: TRBJ2-1; v_gene: TRBV7-2; CDR3aa: ASSTGQGEQF
j_gene: TRBJ2-7; v_gene: TRBV18; CDR3aa: ASSPQGPGVGSYEQY
j_gene: TRBJ2-5; v_gene: TRBV9; CDR3aa: ASSVGGQGQTQY
j_gene: TRBJ2-5; v_gene: TRBV29-1; CDR3aa: SDAGQPGETQY
j_gene: TRBJ1-5; v_gene: TRBV27; CDR3aa: ASSLTRDQPQH
j_gene: TRBJ2-5; v_gene: TRBV7-8; CDR3aa: ASSLIPRGETQY
j_gene: TRBJ2-7; v_gene: TRBV11-3; CDR3aa: ASRLNGGSNYEQY
j_gene: TRBJ2-6; v_gene: TRBV5-6; CDR3aa: ASSTGQISGANVLT
j_gene: TRBJ1-1; v_gene: TRBV7-9; CDR3aa: ASSYSAENTEAF
j_gene: TRBJ2-5; v_gene: TRBV11-1; CDR3aa: ASSFSGQETQY
j_gene: TRBJ2-1; v_gene: TRBV7-3; CDR3aa: ASSSPDGYNEQF
j_gene: TRBJ2-4; v_gene: TRBV4-3; CDR3aa: ASSQIGSQNIQY
j_gene: TRBJ2-5; v_gene: TRBV11-2; CDR3aa: ASSPGTAYQETQY
j_gene: TRBJ2-7; v_gene: TRBV7-2; CDR3aa: ASSLNGYEQY
j_gene: TRBJ1-1; v_gene: TRBV25-1; CDR3aa: ASTRGRMNTEAF
j_gene: TRBJ2-3; v_gene: TRBV6-5; CDR3aa: ASRSRTRDTQY
j_gene: TRBJ2-7; v_gene: TRBV7-2; CDR3aa: ASSPGTATPYEQY
j_gene: TRBJ2-1; v_gene: TRBV25-1; CDR3aa: ASSARDSTRQF
j_gene: TRBJ1-3; v_gene: TRBV25-1; CDR3aa: ASSNFNTIY
j_gene: TRBJ2-1; v_gene: TRBV15; CDR3aa: ATSPSF
j_gene: TRBJ2-2; v_gene: TRBV7-9; CDR3aa: ASSLTGQGNTGELF
j_gene: TRBJ1-2; v_gene: TRBV20-1; CDR3aa: SARDPWGYT
j_gene: TRBJ2-1; v_gene: TRBV11-3; CDR3aa: ASSPGTGAVNEQF
j_gene: TRBJ1-1; v_gene: TRBV5-4; CDR3aa: ASSLRTGDEAF
j_gene: TRBJ2-2; v_gene: TRBV4-3; CDR3aa: ASSRDRRAGELF
j_gene: TRBJ2-7; v_gene: TRBV7-9; CDR3aa: ASSLTQNYEQY
j_gene: TRBJ1-6; v_gene: TRBV6-6; CDR3aa: ASSLGQGTGNSPLH
j_gene: TRBJ1-1; v_gene: TRBV2; CDR3aa: ASSDIQGAPTEAF
j_gene: TRBJ1-1; v_gene: TRBV4-1; CDR3aa: ASSQEGSSLSTEAF
j_gene: TRBJ2-3; v_gene: TRBV25-1; CDR3aa: ASSAAEDYTDTQY
j_gene: TRBJ1-2; v_gene: TRBV6-5; CDR3aa: ASSYGGGAYT
j_gene: TRBJ2-7; v_gene: TRBV9; CDR3aa: ASSAGRGTYEQY
j_gene: TRBJ1-3; v_gene: TRBV7-9; CDR3aa: ASSLSVSSGNTIY
j_gene: TRBJ2-7; v_gene: TRBV4-2; CDR3aa: ASSQDLRGGISYEQY
j_gene: TRBJ1-2; v_gene: TRBV7-2; CDR3aa: ASSLGQGYGYT
j_gene: TRBJ2-1; v_gene: TRBV6-4; CDR3aa: ASSGRGNGRSNEQF
j_gene: TRBJ2-3; v_gene: TRBV7-2; CDR3aa: ASSVGTPSSTDTQY
j_gene: TRBJ2-1; v_gene: TRBV5-4; CDR3aa: ASTRGQGQSSYNEQF
j_gene: TRBJ1-5; v_gene: TRBV10-3; CDR3aa: AISETRGGRGNQPQH
j_gene: TRBJ1-6; v_gene: TRBV19; CDR3aa: ASSMTMPSPLH
j_gene: TRBJ2-7; v_gene: TRBV29-1; CDR3aa: SVGTGSYEQY